The clone carrying this T cell receptor (beta chain) is large within its sample. Antigen unknown. Germline lookup yields CDR1 KGHSH and CDR2 LQKENI. This CDR3 spans 17 amino acids. V lost 4 bases to trimming and J lost 0 bases; unmatched junction nucleotides: 8. This sample stems from a study of yellow fever vaccine responses in identical twins. Study-wide points: Reportedly, the T cell response mounted by twins to vaccine seemed partly convergent, partly personalized.

MiXCR, applied by TCRdb to the RT-PCR reads, yields one record per CDR3 protein. The data contain around 13,000 distinct CDR3 sequences, 80% to 90% of them singletons. This receptor was taken from a woman younger than 30 who received the yellow fever vaccine. This chain joins TRBV18 and TRBJ2-1; 8 bases line up with TRBD1. Sample: T cells from blood (PBMCs), unsorted or a sorted subset (not recorded which), taken before or after yellow fever vaccination (not recorded which). The chain's CDR3 is CASSQRQGSSSYNEQFF. The DNA of the CDR3 is TGTGCCAGCTCACAAAGACAGGGGTCCAGCTCCTACAATGAGCAGTTCTTC.